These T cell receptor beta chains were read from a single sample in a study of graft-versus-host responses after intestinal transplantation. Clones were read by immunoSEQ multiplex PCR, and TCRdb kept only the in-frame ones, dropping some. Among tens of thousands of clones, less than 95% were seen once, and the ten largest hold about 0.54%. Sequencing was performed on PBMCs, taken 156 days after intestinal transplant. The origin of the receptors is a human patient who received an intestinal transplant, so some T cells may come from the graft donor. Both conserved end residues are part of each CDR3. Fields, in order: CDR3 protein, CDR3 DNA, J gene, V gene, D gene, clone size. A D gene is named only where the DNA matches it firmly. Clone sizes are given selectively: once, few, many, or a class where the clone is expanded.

CASSYGTGGEQYF TGTGCCAGCAGTTACGGGACAGGGGGCGAGCAGTACTTC TRBJ2-7 TRBV6-5 TRBD1 NA
CASSPRDRTYEQYF TGTGCCAGCAGCCCACGGGACAGGACCTACGAGCAGTACTTC TRBJ2-7 TRBV4-2 TRBD1 once
CASSYGWGASNYGYTF TGTGCCAGCAGTTATGGTTGGGGGGCCAGTAACTATGGCTACACCTTC TRBJ1-2 TRBV6-5 NA NA
CASSQPRGSAYEQYF TGTGCCAGCAGCCAACCCAGGGGATCGGCATACGAGCAGTACTTC TRBJ2-7 TRBV5-5 NA NA
CASSSGGQGAWETQYF TGTGCCAGCAGCTCCGGAGGACAGGGGGCATGGGAGACCCAGTACTTC TRBJ2-5 TRBV5-5 TRBD1 NA
CASTVYERGSEETQYF TGTGCCAGCACAGTATACGAGAGGGGATCGGAAGAGACCCAGTACTTC TRBJ2-5 TRBV6-4 NA NA
CASSLGTGQPQHF TGTGCCAGCAGCTTAGGAACTGGTCAGCCCCAGCATTTT TRBJ1-5 TRBV11-1 NA NA
CASGLVQNIQYF TGTGCTAGTGGTTTGGTACAGAACATTCAGTACTTC TRBJ2-4 TRBV12-5 NA NA
CASSALPRQGTGELFF TGTGCCAGCAGTGCCCTCCCCCGACAGGGGACCGGGGAGCTGTTTTTT TRBJ2-2 TRBV25-1 TRBD1 NA
CASSYAPGGYGTEAFF TGTGCCAGCAGTTATGCTCCGGGGGGGTATGGCACTGAAGCTTTCTTT TRBJ1-1 TRBV6-5 NA NA
CASTTVGGRSYEQYF TGTGCCAGCACCACCGTAGGGGGGCGATCCTACGAGCAGTACTTC TRBJ2-7 TRBV6-5 NA NA
CASSYSAGLSPNEQFF TGTGCCAGCAGTTACTCAGCGGGACTGAGTCCCAATGAGCAGTTCTTC TRBJ2-1 TRBV6-5 TRBD2 NA
CASSIQGYNEQFF TGTGCCAGCAGCATACAGGGGTACAATGAGCAGTTCTTC TRBJ2-1 TRBV21-1 NA NA
CASRKDSNSPLHF TGTGCCAGTCGAAAGGACTCCAATTCACCCCTCCACTTT TRBJ1-6 TRBV27 NA few
CATSSGQGDSPLHF TGTGCCACCTCCTCAGGGCAGGGGGATTCACCCCTCCACTTT TRBJ1-6 TRBV15 TRBD1 NA